This T cell receptor beta chain is from a study of blood T cell repertoires in COVID-19. Whole-study context: Sites in the United States, Italy and Spain provided acute and convalescent COVID-19 samples. Sources were T cells, B-cell-depleted T cells, or PBMCs; the material itself was cDNA or gDNA.

Per the study methods: Reference gene primer amplification in the assay estimated nucleated cell counts. Clones were read by immunoSEQ multiplex PCR, and TCRdb kept only the in-frame ones, dropping some. Clonal size and the V and J genes are those of that table, whereas D and trimming came from the DNA. The sample has tens of thousands of clones, 86% seen once. The CDR3 runs to 15 residues. V lost 6 bases to trimming and J lost 4 bases; unmatched junction nucleotides: 9. CDR1 is MDHEN, CDR2 SYDVKM, per germline. This chain uses TRBV28 with TRBJ1-2; 9 nucleotides line up with TRBD1. The receptor comes from a man aged 80 or over with active COVID-19. The sample consisted of peripheral blood. The CDR3 nucleotides are TGTGCCAGCAGCCCTGCCGGGACAGGGTTCTATGGCTACACCTTC. This encodes CASSPAGTGFYGYTF.